The 2 T cell receptor beta chains presented below share a single source sample, sequenced in a study of early stage breast cancer tumors. Sequenced by immunoSEQ multiplex PCR; TCRdb stores in-frame clones only, minus some. The sample records roughly 56,000 clones, about 74% being singletons. Material: blood. These receptors all come from a person in their thirties with breast cancer.

CDR3 nucleotides: TGTGCCACAGGGGCCAACTCGCTACTGTGGTTCTTC. It yields the protein CATGANSLLWFF. The V gene is TRBV5-8, the J gene TRBJ2-1, with TRBD1 as a possible D gene (6 bases). V lost 9 bases and J 15 bases, leaving 22 bases between the germline ends. Germline loops: CDR1 SGHTS, CDR2 YDEGEE. The CDR3 extends over 12 amino acids.

V is TRBV18 and J is TRBJ1-1, with no clear D. CDR1 and CDR2 from the germline V gene are KGHSH and LQKENI. The CDR3 is 14 amino acids. Trimming left V 2 bases short and J 0 bases short, with 7 bases between. The DNA of the CDR3 is TGTGCCAGCTCACCAGGGCAGCTGAACACTGAAGCTTTCTTT. It encodes CASSPGQLNTEAFF.